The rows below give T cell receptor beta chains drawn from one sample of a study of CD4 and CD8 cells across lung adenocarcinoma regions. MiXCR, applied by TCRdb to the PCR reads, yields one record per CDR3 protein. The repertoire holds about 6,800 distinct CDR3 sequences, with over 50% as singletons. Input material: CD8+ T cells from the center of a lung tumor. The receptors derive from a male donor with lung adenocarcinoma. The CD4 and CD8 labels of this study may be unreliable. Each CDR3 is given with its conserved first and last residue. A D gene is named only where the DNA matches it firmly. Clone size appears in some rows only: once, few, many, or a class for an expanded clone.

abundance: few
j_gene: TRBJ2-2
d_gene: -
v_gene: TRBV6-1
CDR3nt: TGTGCCAGCAGTGTGGGCCAGGAGACCGGGGAGCTGTTTTTT
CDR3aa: CASSVGQETGELFF

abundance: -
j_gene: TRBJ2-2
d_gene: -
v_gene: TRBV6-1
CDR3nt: TGTGCCAGCAGTGAAGCGAGCTCCGATGCGCTGTATTTT
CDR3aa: CASSEASSDALYF

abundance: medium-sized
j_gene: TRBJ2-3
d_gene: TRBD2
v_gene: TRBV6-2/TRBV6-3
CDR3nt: TGTGCCAGCAGTCACGGGAGGGCGGATACAGATACGCAGTATTTT
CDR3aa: CASSHGRADTDTQYF

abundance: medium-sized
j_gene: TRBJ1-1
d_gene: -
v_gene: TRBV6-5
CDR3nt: TGTGCCAGCAGTTACTCGAGGGACACTGAAGCTTTCTTT
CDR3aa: CASSYSRDTEAFF

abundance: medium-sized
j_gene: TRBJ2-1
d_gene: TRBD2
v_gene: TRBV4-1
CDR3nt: TGCGCCAGCAGCCAAGCCTGGGGAGGCGGGGGCAATGAGCAGTTCTTC
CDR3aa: CASSQAWGGGGNEQFF

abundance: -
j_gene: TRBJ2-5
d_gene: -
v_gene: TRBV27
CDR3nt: TGTGCCAGCAGTGGCAGGGTGTCAGAGAACCAGTACTTC
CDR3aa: CASSGRVSENQYF

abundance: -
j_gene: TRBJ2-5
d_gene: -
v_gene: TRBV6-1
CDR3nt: TGTGCCAGCAGCCCCCGAGGGGGGGAGACCCAGTACTTC
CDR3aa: CASSPRGGETQYF

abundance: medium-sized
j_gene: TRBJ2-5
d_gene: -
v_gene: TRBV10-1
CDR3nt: TGCGCCAGCAGCCAGGGACTTAACCAAGAGACCCAGTACTTC
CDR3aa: CASSQGLNQETQYF

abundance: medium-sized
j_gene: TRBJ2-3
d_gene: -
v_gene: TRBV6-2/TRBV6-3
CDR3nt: TGTGCCAGCAGTTACCCCTCACTAGCAACAGATACGCAGTATTTT
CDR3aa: CASSYPSLATDTQYF

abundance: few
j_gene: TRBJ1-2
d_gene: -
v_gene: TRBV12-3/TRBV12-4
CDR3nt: TGTGCCAGCAGTTTCCCAGGGAACTATGGCTACACCTTC
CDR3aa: CASSFPGNYGYTF

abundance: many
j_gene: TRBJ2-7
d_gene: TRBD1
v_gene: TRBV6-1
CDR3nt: TGTGCCAGCAGTGAAGAGGGGACAGGGCCCTACGAGCAGTACTTC
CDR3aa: CASSEEGTGPYEQYF

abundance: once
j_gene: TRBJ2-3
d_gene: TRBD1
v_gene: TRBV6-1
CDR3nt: TGTGCCAGCACTGTGAGCACAGGGGCGCAGTATTTT
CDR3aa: CASTVSTGAQYF

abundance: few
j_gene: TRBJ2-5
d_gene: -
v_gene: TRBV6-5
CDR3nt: TGTGCCAGCAGTTACCGACGCACGGGGGTGCCCCAGTACTTC
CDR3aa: CASSYRRTGVPQYF

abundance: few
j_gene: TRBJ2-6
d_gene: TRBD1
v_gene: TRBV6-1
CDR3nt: TGTGCCAGCAGTGAACAGGGGGCTACTGGGGCCAACGTCCTGACTTTC
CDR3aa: CASSEQGATGANVLTF

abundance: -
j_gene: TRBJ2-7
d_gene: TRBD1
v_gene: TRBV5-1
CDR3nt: TGCGCCAGCAGCTTGAGGCCGGGACAGGAATCCTACGAGCAGTACTTC
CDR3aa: CASSLRPGQESYEQYF

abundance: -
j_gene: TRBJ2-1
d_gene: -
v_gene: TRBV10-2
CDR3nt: TGCGCCAGCAGTGGATTTGCCCAGGGGACGGATAGCTCCTACAATGAGCAGTTCTTC
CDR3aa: CASSGFAQGTDSSYNEQFF

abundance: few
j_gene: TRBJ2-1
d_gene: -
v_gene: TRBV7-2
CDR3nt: TGTGCCAGCAGCAAGCCTGGGTCCTACGAGCAGTTCTTC
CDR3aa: CASSKPGSYEQFF

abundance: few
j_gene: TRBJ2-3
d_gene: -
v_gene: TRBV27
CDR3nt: TGTGCCAGCACCCCACTGGACACAGATACGCAGTATTTT
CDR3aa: CASTPLDTDTQYF

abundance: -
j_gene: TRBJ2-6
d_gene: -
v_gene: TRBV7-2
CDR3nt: TGTGCCAGCAGCGTTACAGGGCCACTAACCGGGGCCAACGTCCTGACTTTC
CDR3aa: CASSVTGPLTGANVLTF

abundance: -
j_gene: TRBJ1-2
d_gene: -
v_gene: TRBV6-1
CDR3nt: TGTGCCAGCAGTGCGGGGGTTTTTGACTATGGCTACACCTTC
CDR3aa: CASSAGVFDYGYTF

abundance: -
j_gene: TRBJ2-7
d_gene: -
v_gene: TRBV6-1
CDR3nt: TGTGCCAGCACCCGGCAGGGAACCTACGAGCAGTACTTC
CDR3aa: CASTRQGTYEQYF

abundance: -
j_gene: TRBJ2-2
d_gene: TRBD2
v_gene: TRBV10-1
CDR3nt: TGCGCCAGCAGCCCAAGGACTAGCGGGAAGAACACCGGGGAGCTGTTTTTT
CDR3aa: CASSPRTSGKNTGELFF

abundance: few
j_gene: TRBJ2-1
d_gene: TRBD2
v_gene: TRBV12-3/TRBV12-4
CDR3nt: TGTGCCAGCAGTCCCGGACTAGGATTTCACTACGAGCAGTTCTTC
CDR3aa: CASSPGLGFHYEQFF

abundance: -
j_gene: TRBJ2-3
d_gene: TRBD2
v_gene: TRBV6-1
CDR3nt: TGTGCCAGCAGAATGGGACTAGAGGCTGCGAGCAACGATGAGCAGTATTTT
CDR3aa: CASRMGLEAASNDEQYF

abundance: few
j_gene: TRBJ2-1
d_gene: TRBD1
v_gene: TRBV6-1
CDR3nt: TGTGCCAGCAACCCGGGACAGAAATACAATGAGCAGTTCTTC
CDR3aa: CASNPGQKYNEQFF

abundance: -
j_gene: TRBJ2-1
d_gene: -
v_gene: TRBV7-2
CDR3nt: TGTGCCAGCAGCCCGACGGGTCAAAACTACGAGCAGTTCTTC
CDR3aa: CASSPTGQNYEQFF

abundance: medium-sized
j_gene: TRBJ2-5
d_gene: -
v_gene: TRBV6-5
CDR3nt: TGTGCCAACCGGGACAAAGGGACGGGGGAGACCCAGTACTTC
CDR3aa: CANRDKGTGETQYF

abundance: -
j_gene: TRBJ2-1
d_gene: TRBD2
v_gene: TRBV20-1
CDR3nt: TGCAGTGCGCTCACTAGCGGGCGACCTTACAATGAGCAGTTCTTC
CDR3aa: CSALTSGRPYNEQFF

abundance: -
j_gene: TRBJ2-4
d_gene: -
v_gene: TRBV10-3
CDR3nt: TGTGCCACGGGGCTGTCAGCCAAAAACATTCAGTACTTC
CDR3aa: CATGLSAKNIQYF

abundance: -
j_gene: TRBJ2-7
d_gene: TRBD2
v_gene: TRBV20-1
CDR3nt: TGCAGTGCTCTGGGACTAGCGGGAGCCTACGAGCAGTACTTC
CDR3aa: CSALGLAGAYEQYF

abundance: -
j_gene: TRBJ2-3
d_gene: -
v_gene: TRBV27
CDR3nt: TGTGCCAGCAGTGCACGAGGGGGGGGAGGCACAGATACGCAGTATTTT
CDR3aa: CASSARGGGGTDTQYF

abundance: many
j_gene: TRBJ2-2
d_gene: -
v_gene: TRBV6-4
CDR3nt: TGTGCCAGCAGTGAGGAACAGGGGAACACCGGGGAGCTGTTTTTT
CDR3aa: CASSEEQGNTGELFF

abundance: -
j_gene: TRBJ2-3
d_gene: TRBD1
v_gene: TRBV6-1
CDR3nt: TGTGCCAGGGGGGAAGGGGGCCGCGACAAAGATACGCAGTACTTT
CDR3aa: CARGEGGRDKDTQYF

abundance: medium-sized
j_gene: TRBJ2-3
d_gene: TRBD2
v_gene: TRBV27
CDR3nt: TGTGCCAGCAGTTTCGGGACTAGCGAACCTAGCACAGATACGCAGTATTTT
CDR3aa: CASSFGTSEPSTDTQYF

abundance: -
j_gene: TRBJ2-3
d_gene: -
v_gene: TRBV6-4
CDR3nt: TGTGCCAGGGGGTTCGGGGCCAGTGGCCAAGATACGCAGTACTTT
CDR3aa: CARGFGASGQDTQYF

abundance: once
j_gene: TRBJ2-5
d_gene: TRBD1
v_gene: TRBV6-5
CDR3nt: TGTGCCAGCAGTTTACAGGGGGAAGAAGAGACCCAGTACTTC
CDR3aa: CASSLQGEEETQYF

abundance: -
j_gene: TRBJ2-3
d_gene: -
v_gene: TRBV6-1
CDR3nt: TGTGCCAGCAGCTCCCCGGGGGGCAGCTACAATGAGCAGTATTTT
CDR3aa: CASSSPGGSYNEQYF

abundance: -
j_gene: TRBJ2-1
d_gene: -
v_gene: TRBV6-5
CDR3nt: TGTGCCAGCAGTTACGAGGGCGCATCCTACAATGAGCAGTTCTTC
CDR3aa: CASSYEGASYNEQFF

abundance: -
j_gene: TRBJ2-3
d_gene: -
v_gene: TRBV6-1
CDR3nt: TGTGCCAGCCGGGAGACTGGGCCAAGGAATAAGCAGTATTTT
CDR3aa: CASRETGPRNKQYF

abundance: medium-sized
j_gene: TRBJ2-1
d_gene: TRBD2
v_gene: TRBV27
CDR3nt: TGTGCCAGCAGTTCTCCGGGACTAGAGCCTGAGCAGTTCTTC
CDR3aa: CASSSPGLEPEQFF

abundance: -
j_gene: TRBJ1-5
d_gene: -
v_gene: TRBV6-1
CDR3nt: TGTGCCAGCAGTGAAGCGGGCGGAGGGGGCAATCAGCCCCAGCATTTT
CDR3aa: CASSEAGGGGNQPQHF

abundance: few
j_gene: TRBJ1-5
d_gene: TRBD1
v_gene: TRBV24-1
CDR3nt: TGTGCCACCAGTGACAAACAGGGGGCTGGGGGTCAGCCCCAGCATTTT
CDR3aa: CATSDKQGAGGQPQHF

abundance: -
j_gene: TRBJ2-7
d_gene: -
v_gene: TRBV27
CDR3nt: TGTGCCAGCAGTCCGCCGGGACTGGACAATGAGCAGTACTTC
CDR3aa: CASSPPGLDNEQYF

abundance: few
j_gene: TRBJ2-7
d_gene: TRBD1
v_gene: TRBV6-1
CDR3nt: TGTGCCAGCAGTAAGCCACCGGGACAGCTAAGCTCCTACGAGCAGTACTTC
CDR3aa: CASSKPPGQLSSYEQYF

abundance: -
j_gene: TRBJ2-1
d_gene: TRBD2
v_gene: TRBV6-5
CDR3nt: TGTGCCAGCTTACTAGCGGGAGCACGTGAGCAGTTCTTC
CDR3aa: CASLLAGAREQFF

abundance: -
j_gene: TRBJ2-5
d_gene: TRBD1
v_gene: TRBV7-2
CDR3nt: TGTGCCAGCAGCCTCAATTCAGGGGGCCTTGGAGAGACCCAGTACTTC
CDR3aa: CASSLNSGGLGETQYF

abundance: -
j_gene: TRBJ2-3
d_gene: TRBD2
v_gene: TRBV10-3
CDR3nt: TGTGCCAAGGCCGGGACTAGCGGGAGTGGGGATGCGCAGTACTTT
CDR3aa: CAKAGTSGSGDAQYF

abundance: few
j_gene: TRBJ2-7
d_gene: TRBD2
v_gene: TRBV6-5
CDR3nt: TGTGCCAGCAGTTACTCGACTAGCGGTCACAATGAGCAGTACTTC
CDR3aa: CASSYSTSGHNEQYF

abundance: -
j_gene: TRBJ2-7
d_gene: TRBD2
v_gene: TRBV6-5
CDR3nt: TGTGCCAGCAGTTACTCGTCTAGCGGGGCCCGATACGAGCAGTACTTC
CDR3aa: CASSYSSSGARYEQYF

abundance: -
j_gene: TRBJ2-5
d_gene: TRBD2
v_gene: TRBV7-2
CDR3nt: TGTGCCAGCAGCTCTAGCGGGAGCAGAGAGACCCAGTACTTC
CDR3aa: CASSSSGSRETQYF